A selection of T cell receptor beta chains follows, all from one sample in a study. Each CDR3 protein gets one entry after TCRdb re-called the 5' RACE reads with MiXCR. The top ten clones hold roughly 3.5% of a sample with approximately 42,000 distinct CDR3 sequences, 29% of them seen once. The specimen sequenced was memory CD4+ T cells sorted from a lymph node. These receptors all stem from a female donor with breast cancer. Each CDR3 is given with its conserved first and last residue. D genes are given only for firm matches. Clone size is shown for a subset of rows, as once, few, many or a class of expanded clone.

j_call v_call d_call clone_size cdr3_aa cdr3_nt
TRBJ2-7 TRBV28 TRBD1 few CASSLGGQVSYEQYF TGTGCCAGCAGTTTAGGGGGACAGGTTTCCTACGAGCAGTACTTC
TRBJ1-5 TRBV20-1 TRBD1 many CSARPDRVGQPQHF TGCAGTGCACGCCCAGACAGGGTAGGCCAGCCCCAGCATTTT
TRBJ2-3 TRBV7-2 NA few CASSLTGLSGDTQYF TGTGCCAGCAGCTTAACGGGGCTAAGCGGAGATACGCAGTATTTT
TRBJ2-7 TRBV5-1 TRBD2 NA CASSFTATSGSSYEQYF TGCGCCAGCAGCTTTACCGCGACTAGCGGAAGCTCCTACGAGCAGTACTTC
TRBJ2-3 TRBV20-1 NA NA CSATHLGTQYF TGCAGTGCCACGCATCTCGGTACGCAGTATTTT
TRBJ2-3 TRBV11-3 TRBD2 NA CASSPGLAGAPDTQYF TGTGCCAGCAGCCCTGGACTAGCGGGAGCCCCAGATACGCAGTATTTT
TRBJ2-5 TRBV6-5 NA many CASQGGTLSGQETQYF TGTGCCAGCCAAGGGGGGACACTTTCCGGCCAAGAGACCCAGTACTTC
TRBJ1-1 TRBV20-1 TRBD1 NA CSATQGVTEAFF TGCAGTGCTACTCAGGGGGTCACTGAAGCTTTCTTT
TRBJ2-2 TRBV27 TRBD2 NA CASSPSGLATGELFF TGTGCCAGCAGTCCTTCGGGACTAGCGACCGGGGAGCTGTTTTTT
TRBJ2-1 TRBV3-1 NA NA CASSQGTYNEQFF TGTGCCAGCAGCCAAGGGACCTACAATGAGCAGTTCTTC
TRBJ2-7 TRBV5-5 NA NA CASSAGAGAYEQYF TGTGCCAGCAGCGCCGGGGCAGGGGCCTACGAGCAGTACTTC
TRBJ2-2 TRBV6-5 TRBD2 few CASSTTSGRRGELFF TGTGCCAGCAGCACGACTAGCGGGAGACGGGGGGAGCTGTTTTTT
TRBJ2-7 TRBV7-9 NA NA CASTSPRRGFEQYF TGTGCCAGCACCTCTCCCCGGAGGGGGTTCGAGCAGTACTTC
TRBJ2-7 TRBV5-4 NA NA CASSLGLYEQYF TGTGCCAGCAGCTTGGGACTTTACGAGCAGTACTTC
TRBJ2-2 TRBV7-3 NA NA CASSPRRQNTGELFF TGTGCCAGCAGCCCGAGGCGGCAGAACACCGGGGAGCTGTTTTTT
TRBJ2-2 TRBV18 TRBD1 NA CASSATGTGMTGELFF TGTGCCAGCTCAGCAACCGGGACAGGGATGACCGGGGAGCTGTTTTTT
TRBJ2-4 TRBV2 NA once CASSEARNIQYF TGTGCCAGCAGTGAGGCGAGGAACATTCAGTACTTC
TRBJ1-3 TRBV20-1 NA medium-sized CSARAGFSGNTIYF TGCAGTGCTAGAGCCGGGTTCTCTGGAAACACCATATATTTT
TRBJ2-1 TRBV27 TRBD1 NA CASRLTGQLYNEQFF TGTGCCAGCAGACTCACGGGACAGTTATACAATGAGCAGTTCTTC
TRBJ2-3 TRBV7-2 NA NA CASSPAGMADTQYF TGTGCCAGCAGCCCGGCGGGGATGGCAGATACGCAGTATTTT
TRBJ2-3 TRBV29-1 TRBD1 NA CSSDRGADTQYF TGCAGTTCAGACAGGGGGGCAGATACGCAGTATTTT
TRBJ2-1 TRBV5-1 TRBD2 NA CASSLAGSQRERDEQFF TGCGCCAGCAGCTTGGCCGGGTCCCAGCGGGAAAGGGATGAGCAGTTCTTC
TRBJ2-7 TRBV29-1 NA few CSAGGGGYEQYF TGCAGCGCTGGAGGTGGAGGCTACGAGCAGTACTTC